The clone carrying this T cell receptor (beta chain) turned up a few times. This record belongs to a study of cytomegalovirus exposure and HLA in healthy donors. The CDR3 length is 14 residues. From germline, CDR1 is MDHEN and CDR2 SYDVKM. Trimming removed 1 base from V and 4 bases from J, with 10 bases in between. The primer mix had 60 Vbeta and 13 Jbeta primers. Only in-frame clones appear in the TCRdb table, and some are missing; sequencing was by immunoSEQ multiplex PCR. The table has 85,000 to 110,000 clones, roughly 66% seen once. Sequenced material: PBMCs. The V gene is TRBV28, the J gene TRBJ1-1; D gene ambiguous. This sequence originates from a woman between 50 and 59 years old in good health and CMV-seronegative. CDR3 coding DNA: TGTGCCAGCAGTTTATTCGGGGTGATCACTGAAGCTTTCTTT. Protein: CASSLFGVITEAFF.